This TCR beta chain was identified during a study of blood T cells in healthy people across ages. General study findings and limits: Per-million-T-cell TCR beta diversity fell roughly linearly with age.

This CDR3 is 15 amino acids long. Trimming removed 4 bases at V and 3 bases at J, with 15 bases between. Germline CDR1 is SGDLS and CDR2 is YYNGEE. Through a sample-barcoded 5' primer and a J-beta primer mix, a second PCR was run for roughly 6 to 12 cycles. Every sample returned 3 million or more CDR3-containing paired-end reads. TCRdb fed the 5' RACE reads into MiXCR, producing one record per CDR3 protein. The sample consists of about 650,000 distinct CDR3 sequences, 32% of them appearing once. The table lists this clonotype with a few counts. The antigen remains unidentified. The genes are TRBV9 and TRBJ2-3, with D possibly TRBD2 on 6 matching bases. Source material: blood. This sequence was found in a woman of 80 years or more in good health. In DNA, the CDR3 is TGTGCCAGCAGCCCTCCCGGGGGTTGGACAGATACGCAGTATTTT. It yields the protein CASSPPGGWTDTQYF.